These T cell receptor beta chains were read from a single sample in a study of blood T cell repertoires in COVID-19. Clones were sequenced by immunoSEQ multiplex PCR, and TCRdb holds only the in-frame ones, with some missing. The sample shows some 140,000 clones, 83% of them seen only once. The sequenced material came from peripheral blood. Every receptor here comes from a woman aged 55-75 years with COVID-19, enrolled during active disease. Each CDR3 is given with its conserved first and last residue. D genes are given only for firm matches. The size of a clone is reported for some rows only, either as once, few or many, or as a class for expanded clones.

- | TRBJ1-3 | TRBV9 | - | CASSVGGARSGNTIYF | TGTGCCAGCAGCGTAGGGGGCGCGAGGTCTGGAAACACCATATATTTT
- | TRBJ2-2 | TRBV25-1 | TRBD1 | CASSELQGFGGNTGELFF | TGTGCCAGCAGTGAACTACAGGGGTTTGGGGGAAACACCGGGGAGCTGTTTTTT
once | TRBJ2-3 | TRBV10-1 | TRBD2 | CASSSGLEGTQYF | TGCGCCAGCAGTTCGGGACTAGAGGGAACGCAGTATTTT
- | TRBJ2-2 | TRBV7-2 | - | CASSLRRVGNTGELFF | TGTGCCAGCAGCTTAAGGAGGGTAGGCAACACCGGGGAGCTGTTTTTT
- | TRBJ2-5 | TRBV6-5 | - | CASRPPGFGGETQYF | TGTGCCAGCAGACCCCCTGGTTTTGGGGGCGAGACCCAGTACTTC
- | TRBJ1-3 | TRBV29-1 | TRBD1 | CSARMGQGNGNTIYF | TGCAGCGCCAGAATGGGACAGGGAAATGGAAACACCATATATTTT
- | TRBJ2-5 | TRBV29-1 | TRBD1 | CSAGQGRETQYF | TGCAGCGCCGGACAGGGGAGAGAGACCCAGTACTTC
- | TRBJ1-1 | TRBV7-8 | - | CASSQTSDEAFF | TGTGCCAGCAGCCAAACGAGCGATGAAGCTTTCTTT
- | TRBJ1-5 | TRBV12-3/TRBV12-4 | - | CASSPYRDQPQHF | TGTGCCAGCAGTCCCTACAGGGATCAGCCCCAGCATTTT
once | TRBJ1-3 | TRBV5-1 | - | CASSSRGSGNTIYF | TGCGCCAGCAGCTCTAGGGGTTCAGGAAACACCATATATTTT
- | TRBJ2-3 | TRBV5-4 | - | CASSGWTRGTDTQYF | TGTGCCAGCAGCGGGTGGACCCGGGGGACAGATACGCAGTATTTT
- | TRBJ2-7 | TRBV14 | - | CASSQLNSGKYEQYF | TGTGCCAGCAGCCAGTTAAACAGCGGAAAATACGAGCAGTACTTC
- | TRBJ1-2 | TRBV9 | - | CASSLSSGGTYGYTF | TGTGCCAGCAGCCTCTCCTCGGGGGGCACCTATGGCTACACCTTC
- | TRBJ2-2 | TRBV5-6 | - | CASSLVSRGRGTGELFF | TGTGCCAGCAGCTTGGTCAGCAGGGGCCGTGGCACCGGGGAGCTGTTTTTT
few | TRBJ1-2 | TRBV30 | TRBD1 | CAWSAGGAGLYGYTF | TGTGCCTGGAGTGCAGGGGGCGCAGGGTTGTATGGCTACACCTTC
- | TRBJ2-3 | TRBV28 | - | CASSPETLHTQYF | TGTGCCAGCAGTCCGGAGACCCTCCATACGCAGTATTTT
- | TRBJ1-1 | TRBV5-4 | - | CASSPGEYTEAFF | TGTGCCAGCAGCCCAGGGGAATACACTGAAGCTTTCTTT
few | TRBJ2-5 | TRBV24-1 | - | CATSDLRQGETQYF | TGTGCCACCAGTGATTTGCGTCAGGGAGAGACCCAGTACTTC
- | TRBJ2-1 | TRBV14 | - | CASSAQGYTEQFF | TGTGCCAGCAGTGCACAGGGATACACTGAGCAGTTCTTC
once | TRBJ1-3 | TRBV5-1 | TRBD1 | CASSLYLGGESGNTIYF | TGCGCCAGCAGCTTGTATCTAGGGGGCGAAAGTGGAAACACCATATATTTT
- | TRBJ2-1 | TRBV5-4 | - | CASSFVGEANEQFF | TGTGCCAGCAGCTTCGTGGGAGAGGCGAATGAGCAGTTCTTC